This T cell receptor (beta chain) derives from a study of blood T cell repertoires in COVID-19. At the level of the study: PBMCs, B-cell-depleted T cells, or T cells were the source of the cDNA or gDNA that made up the material.

Profiling relied on immunoSEQ multiplex PCR, and the TCRdb table lists in-frame clones only, not all of them. The sample includes around 250,000 clones, approximately 85% of them seen just once. The CDR3 covers 15 residues. Deletions cut 2 bases from V and 0 bases from J, with 11 bases between. Germline CDR1 SGHNT, CDR2 YYREEE (reference sequence). Material for sequencing was PBMCs or T cells enriched from blood (not recorded which). This sequence originates from a woman between 50 and 59 years old who had been exposed to COVID-19. This rearrangement joins TRBV5-4 to TRBJ1-1; TRBD1 might be the D (5 bases). The CDR3 DNA sequence: TGTGCCAGCAGCTTAGACAGAATAATGAACACTGAAGCTTTCTTT. Translation: CASSLDRIMNTEAFF. Looking up the rest from reference TRBV5-4 and TRBJ1-1 gives the full variable domain: ETGVTQSPTHLIKTRGQQVTLRCSSQSGHNTVSWYQQALGQGPQFIFQYYREEENGRGNFPPRFSGLQFPNYSSELNVNALELDDSALYLCASSLDRIMNTEAFFGQGTRLTVV.